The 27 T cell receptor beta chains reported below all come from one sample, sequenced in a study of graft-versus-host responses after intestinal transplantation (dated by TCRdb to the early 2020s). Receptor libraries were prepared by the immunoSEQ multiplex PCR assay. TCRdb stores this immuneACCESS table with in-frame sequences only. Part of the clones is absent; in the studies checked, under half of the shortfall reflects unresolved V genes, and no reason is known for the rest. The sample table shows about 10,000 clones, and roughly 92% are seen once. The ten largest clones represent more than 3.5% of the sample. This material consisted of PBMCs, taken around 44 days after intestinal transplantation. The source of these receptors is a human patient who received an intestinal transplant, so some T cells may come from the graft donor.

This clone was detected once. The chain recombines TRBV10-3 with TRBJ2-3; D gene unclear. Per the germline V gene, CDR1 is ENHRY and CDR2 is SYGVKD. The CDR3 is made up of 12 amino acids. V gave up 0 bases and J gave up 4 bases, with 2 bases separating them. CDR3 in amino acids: CAISESPDTQYF. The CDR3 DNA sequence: TGTGCCATCAGTGAGTCGCCAGATACGCAGTATTTT.

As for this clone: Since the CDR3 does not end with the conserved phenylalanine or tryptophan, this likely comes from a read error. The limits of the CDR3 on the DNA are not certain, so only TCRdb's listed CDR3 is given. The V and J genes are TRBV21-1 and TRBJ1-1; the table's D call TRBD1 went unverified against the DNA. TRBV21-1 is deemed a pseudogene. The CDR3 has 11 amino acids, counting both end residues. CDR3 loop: CASSKEGSGHS.

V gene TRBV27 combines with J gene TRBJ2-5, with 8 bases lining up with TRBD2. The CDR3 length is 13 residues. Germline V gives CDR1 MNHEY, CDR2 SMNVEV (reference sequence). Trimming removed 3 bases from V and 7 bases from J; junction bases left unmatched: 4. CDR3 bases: TGTGCCAGCAGTTTGGGGCTAGCGGGGACCCAGTACTTC. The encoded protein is CASSLGLAGTQYF.

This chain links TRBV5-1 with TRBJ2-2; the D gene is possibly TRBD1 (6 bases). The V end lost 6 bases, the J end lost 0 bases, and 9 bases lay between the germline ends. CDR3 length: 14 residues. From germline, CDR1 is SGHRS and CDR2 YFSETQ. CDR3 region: CASIGQTNTGELFF. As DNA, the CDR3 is TGCGCCAGCATAGGACAGACGAACACCGGGGAGCTGTTTTTT. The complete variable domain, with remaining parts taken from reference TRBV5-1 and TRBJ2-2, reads KAGVTQTPRYLIKTRGQQVTLSCSPISGHRSVSWYQQTPGQGLQFLFEYFSETQRNKGNFPGRFSGRQFSNSRSEMNVSTLELGDSALYLCASIGQTNTGELFFGEGSRLTVL.

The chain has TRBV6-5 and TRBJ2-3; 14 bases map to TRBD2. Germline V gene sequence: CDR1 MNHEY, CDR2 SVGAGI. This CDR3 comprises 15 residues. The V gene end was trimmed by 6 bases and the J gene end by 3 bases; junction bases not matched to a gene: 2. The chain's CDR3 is CASRWTSGGTDTQYF. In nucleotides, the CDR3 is TGTGCCAGCAGGTGGACTAGCGGGGGGACAGATACGCAGTATTTT.

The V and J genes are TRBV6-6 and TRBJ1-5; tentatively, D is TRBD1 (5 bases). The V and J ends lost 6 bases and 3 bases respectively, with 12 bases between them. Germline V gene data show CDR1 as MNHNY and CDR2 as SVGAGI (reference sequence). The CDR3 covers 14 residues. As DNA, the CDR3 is TGTGCCAGCAGCCGGGACGCTTACAATCAGCCCCAGCATTTT. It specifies CASSRDAYNQPQHF.

This CDR3 reads CASGTTGGELFF. CDR3 DNA: TGTGCCAGCGGGACCACGGGCGGGGAGCTGTTTTTT. V usage is TRBV19 and J usage is TRBJ2-2, with D perhaps being TRBD1 or TRBD2 (5 bases each). The CDR3 covers 12 residues. V lost 9 bases and J 7 bases, leaving 12 bases between the germline ends. Germline V gene lookup returns CDR1 LNHDA and CDR2 SQIVND (reference sequence).

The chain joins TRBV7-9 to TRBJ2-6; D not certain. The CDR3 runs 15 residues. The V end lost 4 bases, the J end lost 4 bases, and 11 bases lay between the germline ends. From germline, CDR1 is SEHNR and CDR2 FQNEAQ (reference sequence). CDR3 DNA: TGTGCCAGCAGCTGGCCCGGGTCCGGGGCCAACGTCCTGACTTTC. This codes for CASSWPGSGANVLTF.

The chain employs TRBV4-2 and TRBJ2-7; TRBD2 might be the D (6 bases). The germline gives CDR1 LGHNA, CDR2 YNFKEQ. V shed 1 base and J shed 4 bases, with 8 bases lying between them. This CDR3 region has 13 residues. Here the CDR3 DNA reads TGTGCCAGCAGCCAAGGGGGGGAATACGAGCAGTACTTC. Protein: CASSQGGEYEQYF.

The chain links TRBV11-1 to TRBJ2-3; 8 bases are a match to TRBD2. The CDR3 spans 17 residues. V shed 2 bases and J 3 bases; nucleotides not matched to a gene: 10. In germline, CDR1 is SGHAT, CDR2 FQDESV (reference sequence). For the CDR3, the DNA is TGTGCCAGCAGCTTACCCCGTGGCGGGGGGTCAACAGATACGCAGTATTTT. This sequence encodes CASSLPRGGGSTDTQYF.

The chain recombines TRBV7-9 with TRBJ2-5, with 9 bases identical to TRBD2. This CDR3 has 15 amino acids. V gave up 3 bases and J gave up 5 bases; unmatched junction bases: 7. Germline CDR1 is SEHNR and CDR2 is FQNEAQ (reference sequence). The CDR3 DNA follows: TGTGCCAGCAGCTTTGGTAGCGGGGGTGCCGAGACCCAGTACTTC. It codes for CASSFGSGGAETQYF.

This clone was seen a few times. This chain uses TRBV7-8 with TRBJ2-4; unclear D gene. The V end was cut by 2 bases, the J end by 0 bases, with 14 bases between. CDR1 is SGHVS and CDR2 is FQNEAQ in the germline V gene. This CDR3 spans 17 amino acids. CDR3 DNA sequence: TGTGCCAGCAGCTTATTACACCGCCTTTTAGCCAAAAACATTCAGTACTTC. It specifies CASSLLHRLLAKNIQYF.

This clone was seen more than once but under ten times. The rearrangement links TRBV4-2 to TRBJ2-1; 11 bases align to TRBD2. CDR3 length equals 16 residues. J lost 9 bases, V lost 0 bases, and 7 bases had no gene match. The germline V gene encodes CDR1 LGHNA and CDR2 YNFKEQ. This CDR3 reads CASSQDASGGFGEQFF. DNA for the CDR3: TGTGCCAGCAGCCAAGATGCTAGCGGGGGGTTCGGTGAGCAGTTCTTC.

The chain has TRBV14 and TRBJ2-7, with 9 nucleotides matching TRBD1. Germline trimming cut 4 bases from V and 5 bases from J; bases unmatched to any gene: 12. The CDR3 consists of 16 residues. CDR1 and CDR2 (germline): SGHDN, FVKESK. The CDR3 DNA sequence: TGTGCCAGCAGCCTGTCCGTGGGGACAGGGTTCAACGAGCAGTACTTC. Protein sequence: CASSLSVGTGFNEQYF.

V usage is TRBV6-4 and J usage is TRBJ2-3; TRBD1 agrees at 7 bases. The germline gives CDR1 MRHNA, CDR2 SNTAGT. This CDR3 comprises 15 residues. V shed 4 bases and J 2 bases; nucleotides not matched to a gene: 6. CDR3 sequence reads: CASSAGQSLTDTQYF. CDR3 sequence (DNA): TGTGCCAGCAGTGCGGGACAGAGCCTCACAGATACGCAGTATTTT.

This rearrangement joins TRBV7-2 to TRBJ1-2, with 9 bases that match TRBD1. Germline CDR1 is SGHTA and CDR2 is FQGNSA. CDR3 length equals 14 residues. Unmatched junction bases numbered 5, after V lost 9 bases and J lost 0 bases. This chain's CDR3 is CASGTGISNYGYTF. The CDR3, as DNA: TGTGCCAGTGGGACAGGGATTTCTAACTATGGCTACACCTTC.

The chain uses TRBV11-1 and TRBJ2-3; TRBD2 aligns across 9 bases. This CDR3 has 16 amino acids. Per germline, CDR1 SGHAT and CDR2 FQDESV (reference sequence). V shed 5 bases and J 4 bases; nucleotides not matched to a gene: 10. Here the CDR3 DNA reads TGTGCCAGCAGCGATCGGCTAGCGGGGTGGGCAGATACGCAGTATTTT. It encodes CASSDRLAGWADTQYF.

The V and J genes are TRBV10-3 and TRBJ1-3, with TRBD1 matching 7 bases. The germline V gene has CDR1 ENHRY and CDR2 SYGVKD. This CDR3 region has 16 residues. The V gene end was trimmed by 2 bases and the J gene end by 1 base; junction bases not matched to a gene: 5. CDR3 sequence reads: CAISETRGGSGNTIYF. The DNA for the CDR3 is TGTGCCATCAGTGAGACCAGGGGGGGGTCTGGAAACACCATATATTTT.

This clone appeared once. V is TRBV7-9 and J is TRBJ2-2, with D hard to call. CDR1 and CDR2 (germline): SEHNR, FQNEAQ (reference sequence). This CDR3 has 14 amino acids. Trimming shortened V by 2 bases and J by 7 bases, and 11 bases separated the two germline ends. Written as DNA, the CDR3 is TGTGCCAGCAGCTTATGGGTCGACCACGGGGAGCTGTTTTTT. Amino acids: CASSLWVDHGELFF.

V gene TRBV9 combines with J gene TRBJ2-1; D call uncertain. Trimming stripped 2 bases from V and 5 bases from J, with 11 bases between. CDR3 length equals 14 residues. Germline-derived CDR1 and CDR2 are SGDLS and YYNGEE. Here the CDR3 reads CASSVPDHHNEQFF. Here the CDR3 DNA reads TGTGCCAGCAGCGTCCCAGACCACCACAATGAGCAGTTCTTC.

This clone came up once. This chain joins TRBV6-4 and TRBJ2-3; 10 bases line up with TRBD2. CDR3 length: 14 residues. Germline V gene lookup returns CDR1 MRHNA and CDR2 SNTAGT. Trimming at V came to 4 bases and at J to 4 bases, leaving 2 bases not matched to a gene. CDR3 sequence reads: CASSGAGGADTQYF. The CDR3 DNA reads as TGTGCCAGCAGTGGAGCGGGGGGGGCAGATACGCAGTATTTT.

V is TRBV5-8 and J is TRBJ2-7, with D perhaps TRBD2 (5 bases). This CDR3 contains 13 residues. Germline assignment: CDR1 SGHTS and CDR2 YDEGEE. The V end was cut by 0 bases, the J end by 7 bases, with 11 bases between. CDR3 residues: CASSLGGPGEQYF. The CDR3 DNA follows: TGTGCCAGCAGCTTGGGCGGGCCGGGGGAGCAGTACTTC.

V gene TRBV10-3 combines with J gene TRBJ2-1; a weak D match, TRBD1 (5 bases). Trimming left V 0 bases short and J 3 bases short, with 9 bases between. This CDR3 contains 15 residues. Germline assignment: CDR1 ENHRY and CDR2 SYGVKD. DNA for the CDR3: TGTGCCATCAGTGAGTCAGGGGATAGCTACAATGAGCAGTTCTTC. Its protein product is CAISESGDSYNEQFF.

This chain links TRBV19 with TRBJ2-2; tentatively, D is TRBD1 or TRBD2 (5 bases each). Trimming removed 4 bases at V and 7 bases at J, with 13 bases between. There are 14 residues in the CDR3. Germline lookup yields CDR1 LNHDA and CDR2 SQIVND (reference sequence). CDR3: CASSTTLGGGELFF. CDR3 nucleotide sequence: TGTGCCAGTAGTACGACCCTTGGGGGCGGGGAGCTGTTTTTT.

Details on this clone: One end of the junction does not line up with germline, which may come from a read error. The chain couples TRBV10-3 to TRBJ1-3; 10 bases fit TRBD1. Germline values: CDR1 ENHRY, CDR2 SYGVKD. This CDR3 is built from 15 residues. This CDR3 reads CAIIEGQGIGNTIYF. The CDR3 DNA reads TGTGCCATCATTGAGGGACAGGGGATTGGAAACACCATATATTTT.

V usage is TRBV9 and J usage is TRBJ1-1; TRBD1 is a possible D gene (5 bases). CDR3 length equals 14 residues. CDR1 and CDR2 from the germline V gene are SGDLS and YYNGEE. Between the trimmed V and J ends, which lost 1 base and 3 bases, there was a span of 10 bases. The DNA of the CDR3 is TGTGCCAGCAGCGTATATTTCAGGGACACTGAAGCTTTCTTT. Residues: CASSVYFRDTEAFF.

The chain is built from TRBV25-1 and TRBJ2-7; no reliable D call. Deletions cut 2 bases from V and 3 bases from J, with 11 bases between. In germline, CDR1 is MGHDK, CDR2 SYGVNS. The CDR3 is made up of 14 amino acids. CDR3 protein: CASSEGSGNYEQYF. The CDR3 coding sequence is TGTGCCAGCAGTGAAGGTTCGGGCAACTACGAGCAGTACTTC.